This TCR beta chain was captured in a study of blood T cell repertoires in COVID-19. Per germline, CDR1 SGHTA and CDR2 FQGNSA. V was pared by 2 bases and J by 2 bases, with 12 bases between. The CDR3 covers 15 residues. Profiled with immunoSEQ multiplex PCR; TCRdb holds only in-frame clones, not every one. This repertoire shows a few hundred thousand clones, around 87% found once; its top ten account for approximately 2.9%. The rearrangement uses TRBV7-2 and TRBJ2-5; D not resolved. Sequenced input: peripheral blood. This TCR derives from a man between 60 and 75 years old with acute or convalescent COVID-19. CDR3 coding DNA: TGTGCCAGCAGCTTAAGGCTAGTCGGGCAAGAGACCCAGTACTTC. As protein: CASSLRLVGQETQYF.